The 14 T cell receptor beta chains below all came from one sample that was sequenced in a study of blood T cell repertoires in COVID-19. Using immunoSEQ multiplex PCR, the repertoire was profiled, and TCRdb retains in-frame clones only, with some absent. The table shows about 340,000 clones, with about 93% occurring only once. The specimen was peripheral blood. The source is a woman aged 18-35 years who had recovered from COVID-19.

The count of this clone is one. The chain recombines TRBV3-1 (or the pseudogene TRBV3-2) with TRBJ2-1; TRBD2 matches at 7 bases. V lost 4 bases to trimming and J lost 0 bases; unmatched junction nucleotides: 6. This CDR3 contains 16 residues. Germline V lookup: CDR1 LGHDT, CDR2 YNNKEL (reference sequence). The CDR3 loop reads CASSPRGGHSYNEQFF. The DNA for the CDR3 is TGTGCCAGCAGCCCGCGGGGAGGGCACTCCTACAATGAGCAGTTCTTC.

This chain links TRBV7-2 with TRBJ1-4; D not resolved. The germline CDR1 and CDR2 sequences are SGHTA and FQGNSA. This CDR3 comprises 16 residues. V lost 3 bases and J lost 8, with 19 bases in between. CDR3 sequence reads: CASSFTTIEGWEKLFF. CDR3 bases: TGTGCCAGCAGCTTCACCACCATAGAGGGCTGGGAAAAACTGTTTTTT.

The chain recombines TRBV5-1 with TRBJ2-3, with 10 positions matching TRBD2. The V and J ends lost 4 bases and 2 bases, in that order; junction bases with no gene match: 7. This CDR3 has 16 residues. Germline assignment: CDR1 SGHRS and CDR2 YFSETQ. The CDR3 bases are TGCGCCAGCAGCCCGGGGGGGACTAGCGACACAGATACGCAGTATTTT. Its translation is CASSPGGTSDTDTQYF.

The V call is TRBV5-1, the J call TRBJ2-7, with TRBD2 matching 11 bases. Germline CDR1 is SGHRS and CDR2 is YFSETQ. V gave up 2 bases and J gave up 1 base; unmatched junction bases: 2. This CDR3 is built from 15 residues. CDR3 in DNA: TGCGCCAGCAGCTTCCTAGCGGGGGGATCCTACGAGCAGTACGTC. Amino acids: CASSFLAGGSYEQYV.

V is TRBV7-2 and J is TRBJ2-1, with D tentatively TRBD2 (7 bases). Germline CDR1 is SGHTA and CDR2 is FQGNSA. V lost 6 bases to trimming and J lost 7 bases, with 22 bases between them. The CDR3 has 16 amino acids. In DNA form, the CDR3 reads TGTGCCAGCAGTTACGTGAGGGGGGAGGGCCAAAATGAGCAGTTCTTC. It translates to CASSYVRGEGQNEQFF.

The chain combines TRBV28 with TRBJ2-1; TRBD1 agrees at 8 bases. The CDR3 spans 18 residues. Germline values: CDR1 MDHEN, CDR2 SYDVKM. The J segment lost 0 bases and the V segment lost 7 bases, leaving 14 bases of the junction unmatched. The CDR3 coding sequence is TGTGCCAGCACCCCCCGTTCGTTCAGGGGGCTCTCCTACAATGAGCAGTTCTTC. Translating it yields CASTPRSFRGLSYNEQFF.

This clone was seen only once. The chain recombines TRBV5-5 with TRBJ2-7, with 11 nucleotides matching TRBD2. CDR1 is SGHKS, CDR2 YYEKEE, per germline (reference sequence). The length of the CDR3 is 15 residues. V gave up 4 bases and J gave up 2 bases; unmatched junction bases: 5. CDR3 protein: CASSPLAGDAYEQYV. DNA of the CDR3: TGTGCCAGCAGCCCACTAGCGGGAGACGCCTACGAGCAGTACGTC.

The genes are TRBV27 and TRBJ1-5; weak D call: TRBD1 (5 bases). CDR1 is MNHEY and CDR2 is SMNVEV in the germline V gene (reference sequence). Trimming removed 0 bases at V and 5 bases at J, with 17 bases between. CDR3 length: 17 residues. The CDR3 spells CASSLSASGFYHQPQHF. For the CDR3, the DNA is TGTGCCAGCAGTTTATCGGCCTCAGGGTTTTATCATCAGCCCCAGCATTTT.

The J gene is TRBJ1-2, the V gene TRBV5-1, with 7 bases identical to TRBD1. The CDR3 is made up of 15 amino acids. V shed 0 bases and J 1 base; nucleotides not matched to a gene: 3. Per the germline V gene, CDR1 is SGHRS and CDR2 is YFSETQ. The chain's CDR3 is CASSLATGINYGYTF. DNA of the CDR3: TGCGCCAGCAGCTTGGCGACAGGGATTAACTATGGCTACACCTTC.

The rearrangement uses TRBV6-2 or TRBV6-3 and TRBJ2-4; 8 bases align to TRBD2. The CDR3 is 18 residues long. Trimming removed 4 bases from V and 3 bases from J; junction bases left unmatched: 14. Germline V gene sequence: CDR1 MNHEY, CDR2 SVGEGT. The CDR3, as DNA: TGTGCCAGCAGTTTAGTTCGGAGCGGGAGCGTGGGCAAAAACATTCAGTACTTC. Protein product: CASSLVRSGSVGKNIQYF.

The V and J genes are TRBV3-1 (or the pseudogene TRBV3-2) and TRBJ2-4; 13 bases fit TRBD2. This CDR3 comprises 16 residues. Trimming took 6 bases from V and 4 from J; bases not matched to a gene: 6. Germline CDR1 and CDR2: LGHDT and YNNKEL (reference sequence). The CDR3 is CASRCRLAGGKNIQYF. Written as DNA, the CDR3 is TGTGCCAGCAGGTGCCGACTAGCGGGGGGAAAAAACATTCAGTACTTC.

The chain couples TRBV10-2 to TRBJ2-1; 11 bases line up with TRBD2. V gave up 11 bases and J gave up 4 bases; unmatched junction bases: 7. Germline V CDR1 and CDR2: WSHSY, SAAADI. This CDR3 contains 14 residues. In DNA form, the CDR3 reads TGCGCCGCGGCCGGGACTAGCGGTTACAATGAGCAGTTCTTC. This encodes CAAAGTSGYNEQFF.

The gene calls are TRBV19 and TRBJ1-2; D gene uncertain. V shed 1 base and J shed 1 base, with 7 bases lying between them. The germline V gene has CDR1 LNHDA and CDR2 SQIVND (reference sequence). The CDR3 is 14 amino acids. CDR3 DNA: TGTGCCAGTAGTATAGCTACGATTAACTATGGCTACACCTTC. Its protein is CASSIATINYGYTF.

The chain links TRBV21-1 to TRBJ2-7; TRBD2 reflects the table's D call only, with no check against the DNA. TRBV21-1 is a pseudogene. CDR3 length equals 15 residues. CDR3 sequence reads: CASSKCRGDPYEQYV. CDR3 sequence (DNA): TGTGCCAGCAGCAAATGTCGCGGAGATCCCTACGAGCAGTACGTC.